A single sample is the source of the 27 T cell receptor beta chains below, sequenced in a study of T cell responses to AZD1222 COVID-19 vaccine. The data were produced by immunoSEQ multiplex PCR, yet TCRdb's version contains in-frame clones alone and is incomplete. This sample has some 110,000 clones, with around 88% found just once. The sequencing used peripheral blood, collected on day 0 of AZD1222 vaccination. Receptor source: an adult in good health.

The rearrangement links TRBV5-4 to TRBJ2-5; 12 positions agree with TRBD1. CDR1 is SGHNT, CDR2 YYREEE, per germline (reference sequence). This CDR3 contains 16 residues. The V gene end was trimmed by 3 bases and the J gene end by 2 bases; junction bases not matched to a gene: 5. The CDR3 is CASSSGDRGRQETQYF. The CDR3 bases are TGTGCCAGCAGCTCCGGGGACAGGGGGCGACAAGAGACCCAGTACTTC. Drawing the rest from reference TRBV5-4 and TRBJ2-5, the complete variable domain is ETGVTQSPTHLIKTRGQQVTLRCSSQSGHNTVSWYQQALGQGPQFIFQYYREEENGRGNFPPRFSGLQFPNYSSELNVNALELDDSALYLCASSSGDRGRQETQYFGPGTRLLVL.

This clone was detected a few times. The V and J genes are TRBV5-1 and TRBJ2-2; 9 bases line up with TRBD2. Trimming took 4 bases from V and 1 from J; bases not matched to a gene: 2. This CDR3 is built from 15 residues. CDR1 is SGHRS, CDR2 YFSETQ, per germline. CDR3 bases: TGCGCCAGCAGCCTGACTAGCGGGAACACCGGGGAGCTGTTTTTT. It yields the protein CASSLTSGNTGELFF.

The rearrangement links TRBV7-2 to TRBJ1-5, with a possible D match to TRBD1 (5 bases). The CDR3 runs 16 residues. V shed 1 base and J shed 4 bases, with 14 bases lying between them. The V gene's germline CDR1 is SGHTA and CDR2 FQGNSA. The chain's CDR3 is CASSLDGGEWNQPQHF. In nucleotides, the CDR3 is TGTGCCAGCAGCTTAGATGGGGGGGAATGGAATCAGCCCCAGCATTTT.

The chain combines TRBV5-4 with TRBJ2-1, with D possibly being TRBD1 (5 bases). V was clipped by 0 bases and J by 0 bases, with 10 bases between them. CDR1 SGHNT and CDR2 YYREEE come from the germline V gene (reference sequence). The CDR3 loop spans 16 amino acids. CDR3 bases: TGTGCCAGCAGCTTGGGGCGGACAACCTCCTACAATGAGCAGTTCTTC. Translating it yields CASSLGRTTSYNEQFF.

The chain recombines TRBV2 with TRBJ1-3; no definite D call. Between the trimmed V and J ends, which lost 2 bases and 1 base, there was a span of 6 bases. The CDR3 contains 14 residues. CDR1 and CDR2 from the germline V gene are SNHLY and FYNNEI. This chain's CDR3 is CASSESVSGNTIYF. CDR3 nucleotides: TGTGCCAGCAGTGAAAGCGTTTCTGGAAACACCATATATTTT. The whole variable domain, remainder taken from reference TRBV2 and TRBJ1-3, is EPEVTQTPSHQVTQMGQEVILRCVPISNHLYFYWYRQILGQKVEFLVSFYNNEISEKSEIFDDQFSVERPDGSNFTLKIRSTKLEDSAMYFCASSESVSGNTIYFGEGSWLTVV.

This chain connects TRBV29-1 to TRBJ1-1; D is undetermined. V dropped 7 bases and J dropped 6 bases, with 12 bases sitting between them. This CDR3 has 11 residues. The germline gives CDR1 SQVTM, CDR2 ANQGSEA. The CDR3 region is CSGMSSAEAFF. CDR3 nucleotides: TGCAGCGGGATGAGTAGCGCTGAAGCTTTCTTT.

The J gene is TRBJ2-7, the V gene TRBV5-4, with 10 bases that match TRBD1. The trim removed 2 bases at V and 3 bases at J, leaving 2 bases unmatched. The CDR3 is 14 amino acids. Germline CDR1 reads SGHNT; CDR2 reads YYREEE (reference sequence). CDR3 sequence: CASSFGTGDYEQYF. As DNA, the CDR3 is TGTGCCAGCAGCTTTGGGACAGGGGACTACGAGCAGTACTTC.

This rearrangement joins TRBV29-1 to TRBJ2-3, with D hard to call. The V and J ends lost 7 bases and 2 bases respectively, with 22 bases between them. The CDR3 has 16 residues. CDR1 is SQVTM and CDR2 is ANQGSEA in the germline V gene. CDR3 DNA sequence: TGCAGCGCCAAGGACGGATGGGCGGCCATCACAGATACGCAGTATTTT. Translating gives CSAKDGWAAITDTQYF.

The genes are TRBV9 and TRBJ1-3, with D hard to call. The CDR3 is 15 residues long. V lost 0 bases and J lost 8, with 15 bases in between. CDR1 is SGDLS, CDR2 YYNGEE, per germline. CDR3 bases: TGTGCCAGCAGCGTAGCTGCTGGGATTGAGGACACCATATATTTT. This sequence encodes CASSVAAGIEDTIYF. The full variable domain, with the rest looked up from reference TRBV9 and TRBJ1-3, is DSGVTQTPKHLITATGQRVTLRCSPRSGDLSVYWYQQSLDQGLQFLIQYYNGEERAKGNILERFSAQQFPDLHSELNLSSLELGDSALYFCASSVAAGIEDTIYFGEGSWLTVV.

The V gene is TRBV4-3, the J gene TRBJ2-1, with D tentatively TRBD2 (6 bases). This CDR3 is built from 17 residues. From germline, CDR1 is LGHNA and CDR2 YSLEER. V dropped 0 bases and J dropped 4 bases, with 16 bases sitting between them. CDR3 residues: CASSQESGSLGYNEQFF. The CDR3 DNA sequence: TGCGCCAGCAGCCAAGAATCCGGGAGTTTAGGTTACAATGAGCAGTTCTTC.

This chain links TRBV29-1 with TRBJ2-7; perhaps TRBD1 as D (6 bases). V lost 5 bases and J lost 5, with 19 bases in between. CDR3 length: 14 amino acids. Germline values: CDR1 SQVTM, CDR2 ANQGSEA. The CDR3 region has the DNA TGCAGCGTTTACGGGTCGGACAGACTTAACGAGCAGTACTTC. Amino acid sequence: CSVYGSDRLNEQYF.

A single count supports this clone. CDR3 in DNA: TGTGCCAGCAGCCTTCCGGGACAGAGAATCTATGGCTACACCTTC. Encoded protein: CASSLPGQRIYGYTF. The chain combines TRBV3-1 (or the pseudogene TRBV3-2) with TRBJ1-2, with 7 bases matching TRBD1. CDR3 length: 15 residues. Germline V gene sequence: CDR1 LGHDT, CDR2 YNNKEL (reference sequence). Trimming at V came to 4 bases and at J to 4 bases, leaving 9 bases not matched to a gene.

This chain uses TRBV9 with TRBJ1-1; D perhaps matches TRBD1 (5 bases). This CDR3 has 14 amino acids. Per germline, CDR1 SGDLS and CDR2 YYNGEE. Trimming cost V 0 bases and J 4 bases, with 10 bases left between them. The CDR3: CASSVAPGRTEAFF. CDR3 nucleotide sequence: TGTGCCAGCAGCGTAGCTCCGGGACGCACTGAAGCTTTCTTT.

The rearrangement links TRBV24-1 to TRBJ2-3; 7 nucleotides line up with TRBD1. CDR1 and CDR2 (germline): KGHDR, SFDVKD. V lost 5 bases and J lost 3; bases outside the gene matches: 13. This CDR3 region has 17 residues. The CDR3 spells CATSARTGTRGTDTQYF. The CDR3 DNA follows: TGTGCCACCAGTGCCCGGACAGGCACTCGAGGTACAGATACGCAGTATTTT.

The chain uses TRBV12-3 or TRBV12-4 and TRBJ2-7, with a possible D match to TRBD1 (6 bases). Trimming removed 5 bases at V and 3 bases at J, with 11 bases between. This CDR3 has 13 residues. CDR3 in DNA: TGTGCCAGCAGTCGGACAGAGAACTACGAGCAGTACTTC. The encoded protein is CASSRTENYEQYF.

The CDR3 spells CASSSNPGGQETQYF. The CDR3 coding sequence is TGCGCCAGCAGCAGCAACCCAGGTGGGCAAGAGACCCAGTACTTC. The chain uses TRBV5-1 and TRBJ2-5; D is unclear. The CDR3 spans 15 residues. Deletions cut 4 bases from V and 2 bases from J, with 15 bases between. The germline gives CDR1 SGHRS, CDR2 YFSETQ.

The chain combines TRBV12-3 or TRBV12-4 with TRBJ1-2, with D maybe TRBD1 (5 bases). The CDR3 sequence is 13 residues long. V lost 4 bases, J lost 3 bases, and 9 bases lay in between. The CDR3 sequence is CASSSTGHYGYTF. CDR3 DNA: TGTGCCAGCAGTTCAACAGGTCACTATGGCTACACCTTC.

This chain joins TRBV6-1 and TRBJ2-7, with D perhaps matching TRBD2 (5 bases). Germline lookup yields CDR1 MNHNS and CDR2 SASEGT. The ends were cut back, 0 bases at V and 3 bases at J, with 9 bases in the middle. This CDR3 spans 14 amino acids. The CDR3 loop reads CASSEAIRGYEQYF. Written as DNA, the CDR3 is TGTGCCAGCAGTGAAGCGATCCGGGGCTACGAGCAGTACTTC.

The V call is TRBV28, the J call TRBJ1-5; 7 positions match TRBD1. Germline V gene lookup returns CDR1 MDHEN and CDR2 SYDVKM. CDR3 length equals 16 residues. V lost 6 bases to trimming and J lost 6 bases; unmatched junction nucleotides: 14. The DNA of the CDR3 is TGTGCCAGCAGGCAACACGGACAGGACCTCGGTCAGCCCCAGCATTTT. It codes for CASRQHGQDLGQPQHF.

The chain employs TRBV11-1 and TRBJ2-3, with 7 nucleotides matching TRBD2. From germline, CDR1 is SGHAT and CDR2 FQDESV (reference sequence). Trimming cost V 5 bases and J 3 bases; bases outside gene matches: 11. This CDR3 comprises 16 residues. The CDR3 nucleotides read TGTGCCAGCAGCCATAGTAGGGGAGGGACGACAGATACGCAGTATTTT. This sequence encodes CASSHSRGGTTDTQYF.

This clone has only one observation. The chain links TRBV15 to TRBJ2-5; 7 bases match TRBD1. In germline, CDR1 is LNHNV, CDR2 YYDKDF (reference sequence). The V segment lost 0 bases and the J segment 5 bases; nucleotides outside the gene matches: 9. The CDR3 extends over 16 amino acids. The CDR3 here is CATSRDLGGGEETQYF. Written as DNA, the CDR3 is TGTGCCACCAGCAGAGATTTAGGGGGCGGAGAGGAGACCCAGTACTTC.

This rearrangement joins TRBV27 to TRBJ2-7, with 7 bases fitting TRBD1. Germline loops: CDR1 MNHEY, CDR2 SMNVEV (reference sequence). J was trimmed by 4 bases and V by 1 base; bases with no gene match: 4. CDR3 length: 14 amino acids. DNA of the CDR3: TGTGCCAGCAGTTTATTAGGACAGGATTACGAGCAGTACTTC. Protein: CASSLLGQDYEQYF.

The CDR3 DNA sequence: TGTGCCACCAGCAGAGACTCCGACAGCCCGCATTCACCCCTCCACTTT. It specifies CATSRDSDSPHSPLHF. The chain combines TRBV15 with TRBJ1-6; TRBD1 is a possible D gene (5 bases). The germline V gene encodes CDR1 LNHNV and CDR2 YYDKDF (reference sequence). The CDR3 is made up of 16 amino acids. V was pared by 0 bases and J by 8 bases, with 14 bases between. Based on the CDR3 plus reference TRBV15 and TRBJ1-6, the full variable domain is DAMVIQNPRYQVTQFGKPVTLSCSQTLNHNVMYWYQQKSSQAPKLLFHYYDKDFNNEADTPDNFQSRRPNTSFCFLDIRSPGLGDTAMYLCATSRDSDSPHSPLHFGNGTRLTVT.

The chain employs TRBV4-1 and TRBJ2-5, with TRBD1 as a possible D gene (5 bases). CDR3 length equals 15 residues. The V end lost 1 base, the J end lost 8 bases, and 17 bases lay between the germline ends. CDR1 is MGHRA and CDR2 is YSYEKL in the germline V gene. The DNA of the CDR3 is TGCGCCAGCAGCCAAGTGTGGGGCCTCCCCCAAACCCAGTACTTC. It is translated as CASSQVWGLPQTQYF.

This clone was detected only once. The DNA of the CDR3 is TGTGCTGGTAGTAATCACACTGAAGCTTTCTTT. Translation: CAGSNHTEAFF. The rearrangement joins TRBV30 to TRBJ1-1, with D hard to call. Germline V gene data show CDR1 as GTSNPN and CDR2 as SVGIG (reference sequence). CDR3 length equals 11 residues.

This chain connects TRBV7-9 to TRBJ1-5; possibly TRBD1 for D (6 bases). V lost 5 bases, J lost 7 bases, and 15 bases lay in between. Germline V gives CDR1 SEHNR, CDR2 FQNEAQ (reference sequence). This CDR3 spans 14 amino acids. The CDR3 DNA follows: TGTGCCAGCAGCCGTACAGGGCTGGGGCAGCCCCAGCATTTT. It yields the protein CASSRTGLGQPQHF. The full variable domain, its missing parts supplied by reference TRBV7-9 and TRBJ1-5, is DTGVSQNPRHKITKRGQNVTFRCDPISEHNRLYWYRQTLGQGPEFLTYFQNEAQLEKSRLLSDRFSAERPKGSFSTLEIQRTEQGDSAMYLCASSRTGLGQPQHFGDGTRLSIL.

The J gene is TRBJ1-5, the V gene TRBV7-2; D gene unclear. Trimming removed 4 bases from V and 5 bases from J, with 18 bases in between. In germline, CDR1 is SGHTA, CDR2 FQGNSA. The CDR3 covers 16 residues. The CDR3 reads CASSSRTAGRDQPQHF. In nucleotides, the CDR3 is TGTGCCAGCAGCTCTAGGACTGCCGGGAGGGATCAGCCCCAGCATTTT. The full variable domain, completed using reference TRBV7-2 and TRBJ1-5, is GAGVSQSPSNKVTEKGKDVELRCDPISGHTALYWYRQSLGQGLEFLIYFQGNSAPDKSGLPSDRFSAERTGGSVSTLTIQRTQQEDSAVYLCASSSRTAGRDQPQHFGDGTRLSIL.